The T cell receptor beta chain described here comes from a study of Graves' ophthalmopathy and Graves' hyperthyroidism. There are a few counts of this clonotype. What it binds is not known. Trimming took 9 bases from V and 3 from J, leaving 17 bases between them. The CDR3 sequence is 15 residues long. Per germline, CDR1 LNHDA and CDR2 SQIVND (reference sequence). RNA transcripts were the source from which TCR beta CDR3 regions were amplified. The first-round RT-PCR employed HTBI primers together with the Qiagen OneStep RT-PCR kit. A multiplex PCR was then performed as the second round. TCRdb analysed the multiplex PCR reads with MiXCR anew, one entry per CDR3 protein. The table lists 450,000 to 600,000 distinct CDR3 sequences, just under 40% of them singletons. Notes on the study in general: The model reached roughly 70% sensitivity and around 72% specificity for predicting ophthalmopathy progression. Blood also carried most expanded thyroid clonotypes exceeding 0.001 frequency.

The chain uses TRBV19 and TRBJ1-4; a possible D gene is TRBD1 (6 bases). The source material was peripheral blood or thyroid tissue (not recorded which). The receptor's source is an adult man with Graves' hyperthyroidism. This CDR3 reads CASLRTAIPNEKLFF. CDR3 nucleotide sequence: TGTGCCAGCCTACGGACAGCAATACCTAATGAAAAACTGTTTTTT.